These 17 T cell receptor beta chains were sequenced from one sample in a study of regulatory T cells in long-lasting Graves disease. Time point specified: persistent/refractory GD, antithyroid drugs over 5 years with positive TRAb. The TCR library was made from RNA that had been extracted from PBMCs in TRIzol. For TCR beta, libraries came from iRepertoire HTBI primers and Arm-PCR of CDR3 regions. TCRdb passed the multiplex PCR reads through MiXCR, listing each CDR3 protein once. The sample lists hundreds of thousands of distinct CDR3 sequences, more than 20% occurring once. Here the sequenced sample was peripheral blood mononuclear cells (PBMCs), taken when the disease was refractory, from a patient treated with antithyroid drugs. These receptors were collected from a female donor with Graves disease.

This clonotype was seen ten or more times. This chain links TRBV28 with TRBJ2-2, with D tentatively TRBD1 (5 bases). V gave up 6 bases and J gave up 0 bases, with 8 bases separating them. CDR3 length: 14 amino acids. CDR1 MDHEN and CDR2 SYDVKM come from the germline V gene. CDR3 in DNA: TGTGCCAGCAGCAGGGTTCCGAACACCGGGGAGCTGTTTTTT. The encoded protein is CASSRVPNTGELFF.

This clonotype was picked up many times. The CDR3 region is CASSQGQPNEKLFF. The CDR3 DNA sequence: TGTGCCAGCAGCCAAGGGCAGCCTAATGAAAAACTGTTTTTT. This chain links TRBV3-1 with TRBJ1-4; no reliable D call. This CDR3 has 14 residues. V was pared by 1 base and J by 3 bases, with 6 bases between. Germline values: CDR1 LGHDT, CDR2 YNNKEL (reference sequence).

This CDR3 is CASSLQGLTDTQYF. The CDR3 DNA sequence: TGTGCCAGCAGCTTACAGGGTCTCACAGATACGCAGTATTTT. This chain joins TRBV7-3 and TRBJ2-3, with D possibly being TRBD1 (5 bases). The CDR3 totals 14 residues. CDR1 SGHTA and CDR2 FQGTGA come from the germline V gene. V was shortened by 2 bases and J by 2 bases, with 8 bases between the two germline ends.

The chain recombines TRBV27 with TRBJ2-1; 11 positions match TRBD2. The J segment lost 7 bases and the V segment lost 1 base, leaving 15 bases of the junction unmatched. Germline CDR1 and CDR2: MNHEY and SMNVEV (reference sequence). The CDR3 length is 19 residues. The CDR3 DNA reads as TGTGCCAGCAGTTTATTAATCCAAAGGGCTAGCGGGAGGCTTAATGAGCAGTTCTTC. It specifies CASSLLIQRASGRLNEQFF.

The CDR3 region has the DNA TGTGCCAGCAGCGATACCCCTCGGGCGGAGCAGTACTTC. Its translation: CASSDTPRAEQYF. The rearrangement joins TRBV6-1 to TRBJ2-7; D is ambiguous. This CDR3 region has 13 residues. Germline CDR1 is MNHNS and CDR2 is SASEGT. The V gene lost 6 bases and the J gene lost 7 bases, with 16 bases spanning the gap.

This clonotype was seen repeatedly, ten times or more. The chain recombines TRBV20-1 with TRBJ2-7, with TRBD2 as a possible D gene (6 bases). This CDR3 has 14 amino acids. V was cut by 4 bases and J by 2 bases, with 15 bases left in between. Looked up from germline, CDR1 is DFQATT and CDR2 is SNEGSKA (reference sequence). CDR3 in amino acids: CSANGGFTAYEQYF. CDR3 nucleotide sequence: TGCAGTGCTAACGGGGGTTTCACGGCCTACGAGCAGTACTTC.

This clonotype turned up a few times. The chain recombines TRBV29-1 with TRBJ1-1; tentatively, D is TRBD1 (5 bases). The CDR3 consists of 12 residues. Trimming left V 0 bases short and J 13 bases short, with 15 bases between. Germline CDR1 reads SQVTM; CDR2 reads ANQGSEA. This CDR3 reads CSVEDGTATGFF. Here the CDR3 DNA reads TGCAGCGTTGAAGATGGTACGGCTACAGGTTTCTTT. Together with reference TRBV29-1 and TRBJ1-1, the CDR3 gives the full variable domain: SAVISQKPSRDICQRGTSLTIQCQVDSQVTMMFWYRQQPGQSLTLIATANQGSEATYESGFVIDKFPISRPNLTFSTLTVSNMSPEDSSIYLCSVEDGTATGFFGQGTRLTVV.

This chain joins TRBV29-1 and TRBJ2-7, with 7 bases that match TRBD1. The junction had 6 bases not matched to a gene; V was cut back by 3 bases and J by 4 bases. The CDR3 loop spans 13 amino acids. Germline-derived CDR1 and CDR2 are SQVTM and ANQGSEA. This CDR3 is CSVDLGRGYEQYF. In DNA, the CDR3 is TGCAGCGTTGATCTCGGCAGGGGGTACGAGCAGTACTTC.

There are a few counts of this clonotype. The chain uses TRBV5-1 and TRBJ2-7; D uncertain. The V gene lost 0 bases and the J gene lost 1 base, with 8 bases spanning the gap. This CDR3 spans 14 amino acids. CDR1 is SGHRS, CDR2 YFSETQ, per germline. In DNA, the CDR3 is TGCGCCAGCAGCTTGGCCCAGGAGTCCTACGAGCAGTACTTC. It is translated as CASSLAQESYEQYF.

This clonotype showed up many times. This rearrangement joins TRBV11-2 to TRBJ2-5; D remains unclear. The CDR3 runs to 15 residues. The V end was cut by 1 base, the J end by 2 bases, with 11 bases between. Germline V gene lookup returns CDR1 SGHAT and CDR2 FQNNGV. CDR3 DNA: TGTGCCAGCAGCTTAGGGGTCCTAAGTCAAGAGACCCAGTACTTC. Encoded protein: CASSLGVLSQETQYF.

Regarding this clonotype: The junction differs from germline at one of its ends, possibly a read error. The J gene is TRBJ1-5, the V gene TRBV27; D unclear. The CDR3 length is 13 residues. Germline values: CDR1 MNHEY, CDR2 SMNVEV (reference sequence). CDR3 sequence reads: CASSLSSSQPQHF. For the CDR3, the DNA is TGTGCCAGCAGTTTATCAAGCAGTCAGCCCCAGCATTTT.

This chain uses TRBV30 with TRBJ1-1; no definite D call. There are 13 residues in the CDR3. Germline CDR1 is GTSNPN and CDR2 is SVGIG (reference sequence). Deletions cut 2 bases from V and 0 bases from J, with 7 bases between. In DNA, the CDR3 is TGTGCCTGGAGTATCCTGCTGAACACTGAAGCTTTCTTT. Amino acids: CAWSILLNTEAFF. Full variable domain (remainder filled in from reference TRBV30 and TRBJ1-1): SQTIHQWPATLVQPVGSPLSLECTVEGTSNPNLYWYRQAAGRGLQLLFYSVGIGQISSEVPQNLSASRPQDRQFILSSKKLLLSDSGFYLCAWSILLNTEAFFGQGTRLTVV.

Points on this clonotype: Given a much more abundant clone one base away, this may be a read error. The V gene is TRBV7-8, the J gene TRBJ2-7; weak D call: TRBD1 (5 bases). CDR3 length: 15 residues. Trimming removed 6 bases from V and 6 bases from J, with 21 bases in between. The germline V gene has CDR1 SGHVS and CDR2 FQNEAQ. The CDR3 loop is CASSWSMALRGEQYF. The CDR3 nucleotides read TGTGCCAGCAGTTGGTCGATGGCCCTTAGGGGCGAGCAGTACTTC. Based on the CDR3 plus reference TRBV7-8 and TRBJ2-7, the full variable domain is GAGVSQSPRYKVAKRGQDVALRCDPISGHVSLFWYQQALGQGPEFLTYFQNEAQLDKSGLPSDRFFAERPEGSVSTLKIQRTQQEDSAVYLCASSWSMALRGEQYFGPGTRLTVT.

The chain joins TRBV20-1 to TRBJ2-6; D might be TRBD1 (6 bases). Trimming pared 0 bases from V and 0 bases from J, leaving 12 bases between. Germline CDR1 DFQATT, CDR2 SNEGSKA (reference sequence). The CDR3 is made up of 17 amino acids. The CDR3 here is CSARDNRENSGANVLTF. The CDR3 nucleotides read TGCAGTGCTAGAGATAACAGGGAAAACTCTGGGGCCAACGTCCTGACTTTC.

The CDR3: CASSLWLANTGELFF. CDR3 nucleotides: TGCGCCAGCAGCTTGTGGCTAGCCAACACCGGGGAGCTGTTTTTT. J is TRBJ2-2 and V is TRBV5-1; possibly TRBD2 for D (5 bases). The CDR3 length is 15 residues. Trimming removed 1 base at V and 2 bases at J, with 9 bases between. CDR1 and CDR2 (germline): SGHRS, YFSETQ.

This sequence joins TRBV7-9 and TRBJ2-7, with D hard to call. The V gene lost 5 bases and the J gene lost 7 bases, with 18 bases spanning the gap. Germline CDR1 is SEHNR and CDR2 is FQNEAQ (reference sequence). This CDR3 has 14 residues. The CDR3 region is CASSPLVGGTEQYF. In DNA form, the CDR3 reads TGTGCCAGCAGCCCTCTCGTAGGCGGCACAGAGCAGTACTTC.

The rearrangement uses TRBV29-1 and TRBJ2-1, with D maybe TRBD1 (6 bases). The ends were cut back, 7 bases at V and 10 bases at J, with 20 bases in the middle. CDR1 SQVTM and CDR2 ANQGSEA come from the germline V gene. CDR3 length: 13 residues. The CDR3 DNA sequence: TGCAGCGCTACAGGGAAATCTACCTACGAGCAGTTCTTC. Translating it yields CSATGKSTYEQFF.